What follows are 15 T cell receptor beta chains derived from one specimen sequenced in a study of T-cell memory formation after mild COVID-19. MiXCR, run by TCRdb on the 5' RACE reads, gives a single entry per CDR3 protein. Of hundreds of thousands of distinct CDR3 sequences listed, about 24% are singletons. The specimen sequenced was PBMCs or a T cell subset sorted from them (not recorded which). The receptors come from an adult woman who had mild COVID-19 (a few samples of this study predate the infection). Cell type and time point are not known.

The table lists this clonotype with a few counts. This chain links TRBV10-3 with TRBJ2-3; D is perhaps TRBD1 or TRBD2 (7 bases each). The germline V gene encodes CDR1 ENHRY and CDR2 SYGVKD. Trimming removed 3 bases from V and 1 base from J, with 14 bases in between. The CDR3 has 16 residues. The CDR3 bases are TGTGCCATCAGTGAATCGGGAGGACAGGGCACAGATACGCAGTATTTT. Protein product: CAISESGGQGTDTQYF.

This clonotype showed up many times. The CDR3 nucleotides read TGCAGTGCTCCGACGGGGTGGGCTGAGCAGTTCTTC. It encodes CSAPTGWAEQFF. This sequence joins TRBV20-1 and TRBJ2-1; D is possibly TRBD2 (5 bases). CDR1 DFQATT and CDR2 SNEGSKA come from the germline V gene (reference sequence). V shed 5 bases and J shed 9 bases, with 14 bases lying between them. The CDR3 runs 12 residues.

There are a few counts of this clonotype. The J gene is TRBJ1-1, the V gene TRBV20-1; D remains ambiguous. Germline V lookup: CDR1 DFQATT, CDR2 SNEGSKA (reference sequence). The CDR3 covers 14 residues. V was trimmed by 0 bases and J by 0 bases, leaving 8 bases between them. CDR3: CSARDETLNTEAFF. The CDR3 DNA reads TGCAGTGCTAGAGATGAGACATTGAACACTGAAGCTTTCTTT.

The chain joins TRBV12-3 or TRBV12-4 to TRBJ2-7; the D gene is possibly TRBD1 (6 bases). The CDR3 runs 15 residues. Between the trimmed V and J ends, which lost 7 bases and 2 bases, there was a span of 18 bases. The CDR3 loop reads CASTPSGTPTYEQYF. CDR3 sequence (DNA): TGTGCCAGCACTCCATCCGGGACACCGACCTACGAGCAGTACTTC.

V usage is TRBV7-9 and J usage is TRBJ1-4; D remains ambiguous. The germline gives CDR1 SEHNR, CDR2 FQNEAQ (reference sequence). Between the trimmed V and J ends, which lost 3 bases and 0 bases, there was a span of 11 bases. The CDR3 extends over 16 amino acids. This CDR3 is CASSLGSAPTNEKLFF. The CDR3 DNA sequence: TGTGCCAGCAGCTTGGGGTCCGCTCCAACTAATGAAAAACTGTTTTTT.

This clonotype was counted only a few times. This chain's CDR3 is CASYPTSMDEQFF. CDR3 bases: TGTGCCAGTTACCCGACTAGTATGGATGAGCAGTTCTTC. The chain uses TRBV2 and TRBJ2-1; possibly TRBD2 for D (6 bases). V was trimmed by 9 bases and J by 8 bases, leaving 17 bases between them. This CDR3 region has 13 residues. The germline V gene has CDR1 SNHLY and CDR2 FYNNEI.

This clonotype has only a few counts. The rearrangement links TRBV25-1 to TRBJ2-1; 8 nucleotides match TRBD1. The CDR3 consists of 14 residues. Germline loops: CDR1 MGHDK, CDR2 SYGVNS. J was trimmed by 14 bases and V by 5 bases; bases with no gene match: 14. Written as DNA, the CDR3 is TGTGCCAGCAGTCAAGGGTATGGACAGGGTGGAGAGTTCTTC. This codes for CASSQGYGQGGEFF.

The chain is built from TRBV3-1 and TRBJ1-1, with D tentatively TRBD1 (6 bases). Germline V lookup: CDR1 LGHDT, CDR2 YNNKEL (reference sequence). This CDR3 comprises 15 residues. V gave up 0 bases and J gave up 1 base, with 9 bases separating them. The CDR3: CASSQDYRENTEAFF. The CDR3 DNA reads TGTGCCAGCAGCCAAGATTACAGGGAGAACACTGAAGCTTTCTTT.

This clonotype was observed a few times. This chain connects TRBV5-5 to TRBJ1-1, with D tentatively TRBD1 (5 bases). The V gene's germline CDR1 is SGHKS and CDR2 YYEKEE (reference sequence). Trimming shortened V by 1 base and J by 1 base, and 8 bases separated the two germline ends. CDR3 length equals 14 residues. CDR3 sequence: CASSLIQENTEAFF. CDR3 in DNA: TGTGCCAGCAGCTTGATACAGGAGAACACTGAAGCTTTCTTT.

This sequence joins TRBV12-3 or TRBV12-4 and TRBJ2-2; D is perhaps TRBD1 or TRBD2 (5 bases each). The CDR3 covers 13 residues. Trimming left V 7 bases short and J 8 bases short, with 14 bases between. The CDR3 here is CASINRGGGELFF. The CDR3 bases are TGTGCCAGCATTAACCGTGGGGGTGGGGAGCTGTTTTTT.

Here the CDR3 DNA reads TGTGCCAGCAGCTTGTATGGGGGTCCGGAGACCCAGTACTTC. Residues: CASSLYGGPETQYF. This chain joins TRBV11-1 and TRBJ2-5; D may match TRBD1 or TRBD2 (5 bases each). V was cut by 3 bases and J by 5 bases, with 13 bases left in between. Germline-derived CDR1 and CDR2 are SGHAT and FQDESV (reference sequence). This CDR3 region has 14 residues.

The CDR3 DNA sequence: TGCGCCAGCAGCATCCGGGACAGGGGCCCGTACGAGCAGTACTTC. This gives the protein CASSIRDRGPYEQYF. This chain links TRBV5-1 with TRBJ2-7; 10 bases align to TRBD1. V was pared by 4 bases and J by 4 bases, with 8 bases of the junction left unmatched. CDR3 size: 15 residues. Germline CDR1 and CDR2: SGHRS and YFSETQ.

This clonotype was detected only a few times. The CDR3 sequence: CAISTPRVGQNYEQYF. The CDR3 DNA sequence: TGTGCCATCAGTACCCCCCGGGTGGGTCAGAACTACGAGCAGTACTTC. The J gene is TRBJ2-7, the V gene TRBV10-3; D remains ambiguous. The CDR3 is made up of 16 amino acids. Germline V gene lookup returns CDR1 ENHRY and CDR2 SYGVKD. With 5 bases removed from V and 3 bases from J, the gap between germline ends came to 20 bases.

This clonotype has just a few counts. The V gene is TRBV5-1, the J gene TRBJ1-3, with 9 bases lining up with TRBD1. The germline V gene has CDR1 SGHRS and CDR2 YFSETQ. The CDR3 runs 18 residues. Unmatched junction bases numbered 9, after V lost 0 bases and J lost 2 bases. Here the CDR3 DNA reads TGCGCCAGCAGCTTGGCCGCCGGACAGGGGACTCCTGGAAACACCATATATTTT. It codes for CASSLAAGQGTPGNTIYF.

This clonotype was picked up a small number of times. The rearrangement links TRBV12-3 or TRBV12-4 to TRBJ2-3, with TRBD2 matching 8 bases. This CDR3 region has 16 residues. Trimming removed 1 base from V and 4 bases from J; junction bases left unmatched: 7. The CDR3 sequence: CASSLEKAGASDTQYF. Written as DNA, the CDR3 is TGTGCCAGCAGTTTAGAGAAAGCGGGAGCGTCAGATACGCAGTATTTT.